The rows below give T cell receptor beta chains drawn from one sample of a study of T cells expressing NK-cell markers. With the 5' RACE reads reprocessed, TCRdb shows one record per CDR3 protein and no DNA. The sample table sets out over 250,000 distinct CDR3 sequences. Material: blood T cells: a sorted CD56 or NKG2C T cell subset, CD4+ or CD8+ T cells, or bulk PBMC T cells (not recorded which). Receptors were obtained from a woman between 18 and 70 years old in good health. CDR3s include the opening cysteine and the closing phenylalanine or tryptophan.

CASGKRLAANQETQYF TRBJ2-5 TRBV2
CASSEKGYQGGSPLHF TRBJ1-6 TRBV6-1
CASTLSGRDIQYF TRBJ2-4 TRBV7-2
CASSPTGSATNEKLFF TRBJ1-4 TRBV7-2
CSANRVNEKLFF TRBJ1-4 TRBV29-1
CASSGGGSYNEQFF TRBJ2-1 TRBV6-1
CASSNVGWRETQYF TRBJ2-5 TRBV12-3/TRBV12-4
CSASSSRDRAYGTQYF TRBJ2-5 TRBV29-1
CASSPETGKKGYGYTF TRBJ1-2 TRBV4-1
CASSPHLHTGTSGANVLTF TRBJ2-6 TRBV12-3/TRBV12-4
CSATLQETQYF TRBJ2-5 TRBV20-1
CASSFGAARNTEAFF TRBJ1-1 TRBV12-3/TRBV12-4
CASSSAGAGQPQHF TRBJ1-5 TRBV27
CASSARGGKETQYF TRBJ2-5 TRBV7-9
CASSSGSVGQGAFSYNSPLHF TRBJ1-6 TRBV12-3/TRBV12-4
CASSPGDRNNSPLHF TRBJ1-6 TRBV9
CASSPRTGYTEAFF TRBJ1-1 TRBV6-1
CSARKDRHSNQPQHF TRBJ1-5 TRBV20-1
CASSQTGGAGGYTF TRBJ1-2 TRBV6-1
CASSYGGTQEHF TRBJ1-5 TRBV6-6
CAWRGDLGNTQYF TRBJ2-3 TRBV30
CASSFAYSTDTQYF TRBJ2-3 TRBV7-9
CASGLTGGVGNQPQHF TRBJ1-5 TRBV28
CAIMGQGRGNTEAFF TRBJ1-1 TRBV10-3
CASSRKTGTSSYNEQFF TRBJ2-1 TRBV7-3
CATPQVDTGELFF TRBJ2-2 TRBV24-1
CASSQIFLAGGNEQFF TRBJ2-1 TRBV4-3